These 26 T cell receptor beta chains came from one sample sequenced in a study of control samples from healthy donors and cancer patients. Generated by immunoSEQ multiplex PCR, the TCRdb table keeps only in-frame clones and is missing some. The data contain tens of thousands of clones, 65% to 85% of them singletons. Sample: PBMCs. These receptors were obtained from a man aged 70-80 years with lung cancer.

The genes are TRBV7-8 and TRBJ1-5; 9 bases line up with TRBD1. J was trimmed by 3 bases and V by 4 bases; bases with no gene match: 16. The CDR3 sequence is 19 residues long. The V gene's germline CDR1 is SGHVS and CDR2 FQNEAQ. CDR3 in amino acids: CASSSRFRTTGGSNQPQHF. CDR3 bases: TGTGCCAGCAGCTCCAGGTTCCGTACGACAGGGGGTTCCAATCAGCCCCAGCATTTT.

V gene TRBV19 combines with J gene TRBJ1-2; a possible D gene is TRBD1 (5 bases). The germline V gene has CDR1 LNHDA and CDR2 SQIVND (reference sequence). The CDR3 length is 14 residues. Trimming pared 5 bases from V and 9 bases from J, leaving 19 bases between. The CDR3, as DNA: TGTGCCAGTAGTGCCCCCGGGGGGGAAGGAAGCTACACCTTC. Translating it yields CASSAPGGEGSYTF.

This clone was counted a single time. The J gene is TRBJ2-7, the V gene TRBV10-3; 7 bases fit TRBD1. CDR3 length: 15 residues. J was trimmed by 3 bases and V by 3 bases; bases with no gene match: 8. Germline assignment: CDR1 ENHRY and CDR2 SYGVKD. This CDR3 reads CAISDRRAGGYEQYF. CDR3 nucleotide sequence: TGTGCCATCAGTGACCGAAGGGCAGGGGGCTACGAGCAGTACTTC.

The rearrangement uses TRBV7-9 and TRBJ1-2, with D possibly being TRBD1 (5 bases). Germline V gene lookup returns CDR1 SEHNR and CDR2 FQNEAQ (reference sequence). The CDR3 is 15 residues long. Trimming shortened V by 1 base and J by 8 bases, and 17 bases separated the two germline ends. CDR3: CASSLGVWQGSGYTF. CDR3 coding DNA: TGTGCCAGCAGCTTAGGAGTCTGGCAGGGCAGCGGCTACACCTTC.

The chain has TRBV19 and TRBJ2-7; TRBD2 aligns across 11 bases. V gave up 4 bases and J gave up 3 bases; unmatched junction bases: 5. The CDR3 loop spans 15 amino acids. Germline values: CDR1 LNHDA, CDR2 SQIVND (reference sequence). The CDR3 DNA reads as TGTGCCAGTAGTAGGCTAGCGGGGGGACTCTACGAGCAGTACTTC. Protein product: CASSRLAGGLYEQYF.

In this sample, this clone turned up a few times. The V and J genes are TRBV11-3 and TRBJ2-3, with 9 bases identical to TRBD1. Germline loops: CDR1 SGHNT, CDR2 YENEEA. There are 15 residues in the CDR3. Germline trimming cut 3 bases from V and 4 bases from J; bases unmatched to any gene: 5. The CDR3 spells CASSLGTGSSDTQYF. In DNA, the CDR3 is TGTGCCAGCAGCTTGGGGACAGGGTCATCAGATACGCAGTATTTT. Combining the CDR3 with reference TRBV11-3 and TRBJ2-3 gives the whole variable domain EAGVVQSPRYKIIEKKQPVAFWCNPISGHNTLYWYLQNLGQGPELLIRYENEEAVDDSQLPKDRFSAERLKGVDSTLKIQPAELGDSAVYLCASSLGTGSSDTQYFGPGTRLTVL.

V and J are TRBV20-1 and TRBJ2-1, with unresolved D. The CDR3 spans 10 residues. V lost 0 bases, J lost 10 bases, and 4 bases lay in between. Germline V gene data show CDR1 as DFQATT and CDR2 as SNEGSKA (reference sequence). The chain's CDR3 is CSAREMEQFF. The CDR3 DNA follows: TGCAGTGCTAGAGAAATGGAGCAGTTCTTC.

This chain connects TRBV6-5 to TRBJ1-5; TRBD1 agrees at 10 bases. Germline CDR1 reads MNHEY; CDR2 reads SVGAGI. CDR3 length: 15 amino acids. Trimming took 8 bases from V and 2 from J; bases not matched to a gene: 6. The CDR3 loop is CASGQGVRGNQPQHF. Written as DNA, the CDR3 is TGTGCCAGCGGACAGGGGGTAAGAGGCAATCAGCCCCAGCATTTT.

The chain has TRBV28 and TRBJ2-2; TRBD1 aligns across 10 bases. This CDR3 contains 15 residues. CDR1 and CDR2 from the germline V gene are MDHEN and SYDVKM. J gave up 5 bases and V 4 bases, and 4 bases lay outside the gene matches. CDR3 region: CASSYGTGVTGELFF. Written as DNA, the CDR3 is TGTGCCAGCAGTTACGGGACAGGGGTAACCGGGGAGCTGTTTTTT.

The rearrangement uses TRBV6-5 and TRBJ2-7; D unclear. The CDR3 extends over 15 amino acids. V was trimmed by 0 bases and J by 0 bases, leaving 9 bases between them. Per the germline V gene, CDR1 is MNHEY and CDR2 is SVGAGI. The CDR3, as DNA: TGTGCCAGCAGTTACTCTGGCAGCAGCTCCTACGAGCAGTACTTC. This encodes CASSYSGSSSYEQYF.

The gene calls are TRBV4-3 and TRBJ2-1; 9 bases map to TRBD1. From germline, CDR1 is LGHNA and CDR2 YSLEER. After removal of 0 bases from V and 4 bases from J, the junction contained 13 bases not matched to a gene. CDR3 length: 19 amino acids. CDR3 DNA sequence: TGCGCCAGCAGCCAAGACGCGCCAGTTGGGACAGGGTCTTACAATGAGCAGTTCTTC. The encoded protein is CASSQDAPVGTGSYNEQFF.

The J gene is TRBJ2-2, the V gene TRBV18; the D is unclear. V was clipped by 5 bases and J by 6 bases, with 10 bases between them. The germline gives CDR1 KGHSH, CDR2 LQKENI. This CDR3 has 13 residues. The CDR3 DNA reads TGTGCCAGCTCAATTTCCGTTCCCGGGGAGCTGTTTTTT. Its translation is CASSISVPGELFF.

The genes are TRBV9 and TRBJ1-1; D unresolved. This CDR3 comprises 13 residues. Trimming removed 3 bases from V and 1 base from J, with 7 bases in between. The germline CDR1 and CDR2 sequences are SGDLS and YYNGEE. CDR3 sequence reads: CASSADRNTEAFF. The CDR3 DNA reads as TGTGCCAGCAGCGCCGATAGGAACACTGAAGCTTTCTTT.

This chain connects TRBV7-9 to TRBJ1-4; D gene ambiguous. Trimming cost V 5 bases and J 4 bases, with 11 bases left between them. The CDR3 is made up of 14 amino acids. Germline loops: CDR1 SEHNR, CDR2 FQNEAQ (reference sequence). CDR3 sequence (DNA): TGTGCCAGCAGCGCGGGATCATTTAATGAAAAACTGTTTTTT. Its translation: CASSAGSFNEKLFF. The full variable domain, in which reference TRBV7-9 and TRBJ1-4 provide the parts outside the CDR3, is DTGVSQNPRHKITKRGQNVTFRCDPISEHNRLYWYRQTLGQGPEFLTYFQNEAQLEKSRLLSDRFSAERPKGSFSTLEIQRTEQGDSAMYLCASSAGSFNEKLFFGSGTQLSVL.

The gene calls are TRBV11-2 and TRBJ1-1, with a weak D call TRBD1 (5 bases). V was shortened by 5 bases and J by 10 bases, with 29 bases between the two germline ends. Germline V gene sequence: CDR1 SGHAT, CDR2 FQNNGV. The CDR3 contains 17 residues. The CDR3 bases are TGTGCCAGCAGCCCCCAAAGGATACCTCGGACGGGGGTTACAGCTTTCTTT. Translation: CASSPQRIPRTGVTAFF. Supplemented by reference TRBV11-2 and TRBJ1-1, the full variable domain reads EAGVAQSPRYKIIEKRQSVAFWCNPISGHATLYWYQQILGQGPKLLIQFQNNGVVDDSQLPKDRFSAERLKGVDSTLKIQPAKLEDSAVYLCASSPQRIPRTGVTAFFGQGTRLTVV.

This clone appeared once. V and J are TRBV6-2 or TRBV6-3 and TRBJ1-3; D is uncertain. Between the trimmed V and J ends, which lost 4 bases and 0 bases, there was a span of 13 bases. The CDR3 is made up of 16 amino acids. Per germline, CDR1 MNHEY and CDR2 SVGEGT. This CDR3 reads CASSSTGSSSGNTIYF. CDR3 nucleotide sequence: TGTGCCAGCAGTTCCACGGGTTCCAGCTCTGGAAACACCATATATTTT.

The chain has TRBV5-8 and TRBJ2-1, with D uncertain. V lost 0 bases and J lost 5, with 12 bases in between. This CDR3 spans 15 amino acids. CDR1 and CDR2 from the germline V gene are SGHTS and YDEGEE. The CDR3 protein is CASSLEGSIDNEQFF. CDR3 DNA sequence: TGTGCCAGCAGCTTGGAAGGCAGTATAGACAATGAGCAGTTCTTC.

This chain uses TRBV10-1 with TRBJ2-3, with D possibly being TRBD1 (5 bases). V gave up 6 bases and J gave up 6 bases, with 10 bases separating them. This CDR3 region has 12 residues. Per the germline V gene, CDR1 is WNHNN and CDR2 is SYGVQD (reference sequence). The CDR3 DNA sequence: TGCGCCAGCAGCGCTGCAGGGGATACGCAGTATTTT. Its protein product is CASSAAGDTQYF.

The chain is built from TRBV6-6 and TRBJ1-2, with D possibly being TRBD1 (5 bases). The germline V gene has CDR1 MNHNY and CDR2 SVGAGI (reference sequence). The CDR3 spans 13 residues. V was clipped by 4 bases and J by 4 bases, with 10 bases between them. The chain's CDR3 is CASSSLGAYGYTF. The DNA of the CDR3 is TGTGCCAGCAGTTCCCTCGGGGCCTATGGCTACACCTTC.

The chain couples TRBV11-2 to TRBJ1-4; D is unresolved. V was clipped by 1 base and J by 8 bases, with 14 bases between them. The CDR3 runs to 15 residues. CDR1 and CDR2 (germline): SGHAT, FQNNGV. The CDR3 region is CASSLGLQAAEKLFF. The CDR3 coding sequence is TGTGCCAGCAGCTTAGGGCTCCAAGCGGCCGAAAAACTGTTTTTT.

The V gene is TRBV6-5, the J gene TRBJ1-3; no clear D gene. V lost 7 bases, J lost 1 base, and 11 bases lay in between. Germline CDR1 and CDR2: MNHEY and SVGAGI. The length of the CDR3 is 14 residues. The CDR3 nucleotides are TGTGCCAGCACCGGCACCCCATCTGGAAACACCATATATTTT. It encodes CASTGTPSGNTIYF.

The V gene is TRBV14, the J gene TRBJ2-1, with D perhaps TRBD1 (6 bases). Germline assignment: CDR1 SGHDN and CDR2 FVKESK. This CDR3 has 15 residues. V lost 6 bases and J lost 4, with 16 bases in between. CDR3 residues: CASRLTGSGYNEQFF. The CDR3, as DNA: TGTGCCAGCAGGCTCACAGGGTCGGGTTACAATGAGCAGTTCTTC.

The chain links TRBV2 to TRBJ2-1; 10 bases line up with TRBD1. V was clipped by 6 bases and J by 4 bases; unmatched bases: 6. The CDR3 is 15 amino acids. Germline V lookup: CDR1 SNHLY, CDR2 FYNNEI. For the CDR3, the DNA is TGTGCCAGCAGCGCCAGACAGGGGGCGTACAATGAGCAGTTCTTC. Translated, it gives CASSARQGAYNEQFF.

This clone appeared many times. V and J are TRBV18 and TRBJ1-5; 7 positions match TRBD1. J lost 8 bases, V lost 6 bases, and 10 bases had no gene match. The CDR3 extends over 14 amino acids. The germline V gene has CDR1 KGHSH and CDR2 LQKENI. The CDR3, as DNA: TGTGCCAGCTCCTCTGCACAGGGGAGTGAGCCCCAGCATTTT. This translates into CASSSAQGSEPQHF.

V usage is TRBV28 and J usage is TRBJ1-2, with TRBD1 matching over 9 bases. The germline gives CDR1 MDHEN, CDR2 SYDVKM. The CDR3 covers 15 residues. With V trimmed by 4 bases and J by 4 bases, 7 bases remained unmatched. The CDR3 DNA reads TGTGCCAGCAGTTCAACAGGGGGCGACATCTATGGCTACACCTTC. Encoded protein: CASSSTGGDIYGYTF.

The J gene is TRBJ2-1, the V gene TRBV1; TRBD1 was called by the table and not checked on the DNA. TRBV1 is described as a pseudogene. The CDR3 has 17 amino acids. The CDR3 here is CTSSQGCGTGGLDEQFF. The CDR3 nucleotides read TGCACCAGCAGCCAAGGATGTGGGACAGGGGGGCTCGATGAGCAGTTCTTC.